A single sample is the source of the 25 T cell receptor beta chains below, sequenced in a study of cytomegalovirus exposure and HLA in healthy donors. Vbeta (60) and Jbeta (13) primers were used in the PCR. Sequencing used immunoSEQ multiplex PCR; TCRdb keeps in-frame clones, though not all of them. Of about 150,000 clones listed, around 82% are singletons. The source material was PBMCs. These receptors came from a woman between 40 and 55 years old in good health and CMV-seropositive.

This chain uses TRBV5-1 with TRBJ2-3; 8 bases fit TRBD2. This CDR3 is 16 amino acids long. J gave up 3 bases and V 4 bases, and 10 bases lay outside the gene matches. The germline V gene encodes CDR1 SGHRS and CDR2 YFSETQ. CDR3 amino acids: CASSHRAAGETDTQYF. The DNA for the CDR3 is TGCGCCAGCAGCCACAGGGCAGCGGGAGAAACAGATACGCAGTATTTT.

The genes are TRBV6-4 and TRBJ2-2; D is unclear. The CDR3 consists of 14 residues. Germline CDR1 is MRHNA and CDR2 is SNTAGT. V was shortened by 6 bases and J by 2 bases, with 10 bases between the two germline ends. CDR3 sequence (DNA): TGTGCCAGCAGCCCGACACCTAACACCGGGGAGCTGTTTTTT. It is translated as CASSPTPNTGELFF.

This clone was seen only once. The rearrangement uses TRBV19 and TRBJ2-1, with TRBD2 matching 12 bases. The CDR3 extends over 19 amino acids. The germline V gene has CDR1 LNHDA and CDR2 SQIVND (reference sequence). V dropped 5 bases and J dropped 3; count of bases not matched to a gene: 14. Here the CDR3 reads CASSPLAGGPRVRYNEQFF. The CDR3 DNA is TGTGCCAGTAGTCCCCTAGCGGGAGGGCCCCGGGTCCGCTACAATGAGCAGTTCTTC.

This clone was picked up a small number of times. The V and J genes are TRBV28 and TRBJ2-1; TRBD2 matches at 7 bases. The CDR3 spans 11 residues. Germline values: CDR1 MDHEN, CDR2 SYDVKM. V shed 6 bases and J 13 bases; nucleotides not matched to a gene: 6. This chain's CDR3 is CASRVSGRQFF. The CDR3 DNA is TGTGCCAGCAGAGTTAGCGGGCGTCAGTTCTTC. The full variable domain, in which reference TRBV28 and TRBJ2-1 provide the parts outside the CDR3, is DVKVTQSSRYLVKRTGEKVFLECVQDMDHENMFWYRQDPGLGLRLIYFSYDVKMKEKGDIPEGYSVSREKKERFSLILESASTNQTSMYLCASRVSGRQFFGPGTRLTVL.

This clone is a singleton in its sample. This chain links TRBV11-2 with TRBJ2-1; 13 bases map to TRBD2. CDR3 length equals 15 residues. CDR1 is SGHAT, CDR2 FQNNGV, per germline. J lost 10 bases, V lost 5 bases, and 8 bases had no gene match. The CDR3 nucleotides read TGTGCCAGCAGCACCCGGACTAGCGGGAGCCCAGAGCAGTTCTTC. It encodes CASSTRTSGSPEQFF.

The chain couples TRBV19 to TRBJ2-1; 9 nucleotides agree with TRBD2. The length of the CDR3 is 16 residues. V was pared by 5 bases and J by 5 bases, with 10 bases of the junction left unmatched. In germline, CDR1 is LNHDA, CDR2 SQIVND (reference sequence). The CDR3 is CASSPLAGISNNEQFF. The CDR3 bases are TGTGCCAGTAGTCCCCTAGCGGGGATATCAAACAATGAGCAGTTCTTC.

The CDR3 coding sequence is TGTGCCAGCAGCCACCCCAACGGGGGGAACTATGGCTACACCTTC. Translating it yields CASSHPNGGNYGYTF. The rearrangement links TRBV13 to TRBJ1-2, with TRBD1 as a possible D gene (5 bases). The CDR3 consists of 15 residues. CDR1 PRHDT and CDR2 FYEKMQ come from the germline V gene (reference sequence). V was clipped by 5 bases and J by 2 bases, with 15 bases between them.

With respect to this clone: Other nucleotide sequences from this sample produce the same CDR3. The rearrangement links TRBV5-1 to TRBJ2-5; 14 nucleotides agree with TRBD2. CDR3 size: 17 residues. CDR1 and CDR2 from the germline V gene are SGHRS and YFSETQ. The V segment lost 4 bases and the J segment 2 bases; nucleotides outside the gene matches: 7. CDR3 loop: CASSLAGLAGGQETQYF. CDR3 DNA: TGCGCCAGCAGCCTGGCAGGACTAGCGGGAGGACAAGAGACCCAGTACTTC.

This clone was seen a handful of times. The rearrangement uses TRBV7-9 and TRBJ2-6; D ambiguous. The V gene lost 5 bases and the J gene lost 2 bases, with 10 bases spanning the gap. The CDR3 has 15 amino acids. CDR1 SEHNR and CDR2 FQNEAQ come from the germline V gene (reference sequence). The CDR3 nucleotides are TGTGCCAGCAGCATTACTCATCCTGGGGCCAACGTCCTGACTTTC. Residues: CASSITHPGANVLTF. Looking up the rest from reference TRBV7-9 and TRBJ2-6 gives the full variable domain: DTGVSQNPRHKITKRGQNVTFRCDPISEHNRLYWYRQTLGQGPEFLTYFQNEAQLEKSRLLSDRFSAERPKGSFSTLEIQRTEQGDSAMYLCASSITHPGANVLTFGAGSRLTVL.

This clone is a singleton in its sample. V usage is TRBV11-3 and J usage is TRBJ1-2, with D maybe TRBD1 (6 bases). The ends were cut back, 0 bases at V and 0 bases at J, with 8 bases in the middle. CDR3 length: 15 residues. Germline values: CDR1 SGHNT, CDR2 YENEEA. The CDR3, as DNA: TGTGCCAGCAGCTTAGAGGACAGAACTAACTATGGCTACACCTTC. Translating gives CASSLEDRTNYGYTF.

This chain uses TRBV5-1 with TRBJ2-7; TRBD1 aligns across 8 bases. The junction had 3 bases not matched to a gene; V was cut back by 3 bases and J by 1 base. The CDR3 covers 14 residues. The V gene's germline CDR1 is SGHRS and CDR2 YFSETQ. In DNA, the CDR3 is TGCGCCAGCAGCTGGCAGGGGGCTTCCTACGAGCAGTACTTC. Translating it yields CASSWQGASYEQYF.

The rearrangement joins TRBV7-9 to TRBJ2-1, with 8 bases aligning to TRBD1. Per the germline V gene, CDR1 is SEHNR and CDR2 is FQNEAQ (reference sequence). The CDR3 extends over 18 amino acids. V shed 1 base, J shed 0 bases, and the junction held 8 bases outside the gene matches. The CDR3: CASSLGTGTESSYNEQFF. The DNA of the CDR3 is TGTGCCAGCAGCTTAGGGACAGGGACGGAAAGCTCCTACAATGAGCAGTTCTTC. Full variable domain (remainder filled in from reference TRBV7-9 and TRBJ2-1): DTGVSQNPRHKITKRGQNVTFRCDPISEHNRLYWYRQTLGQGPEFLTYFQNEAQLEKSRLLSDRFSAERPKGSFSTLEIQRTEQGDSAMYLCASSLGTGTESSYNEQFFGPGTRLTVL.

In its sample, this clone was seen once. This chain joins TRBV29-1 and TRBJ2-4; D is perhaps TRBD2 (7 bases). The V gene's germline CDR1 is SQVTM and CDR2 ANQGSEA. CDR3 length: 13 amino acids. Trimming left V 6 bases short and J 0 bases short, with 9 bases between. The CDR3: CSVRGGAKNIQYF. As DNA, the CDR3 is TGCAGCGTGAGGGGGGGAGCCAAAAACATTCAGTACTTC.

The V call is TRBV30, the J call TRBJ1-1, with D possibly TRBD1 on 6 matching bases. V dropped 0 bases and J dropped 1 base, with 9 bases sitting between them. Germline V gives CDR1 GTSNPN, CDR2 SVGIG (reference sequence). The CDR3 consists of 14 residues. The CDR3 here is CAWSVQDRNTEAFF. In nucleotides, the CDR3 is TGTGCCTGGAGTGTCCAGGACAGGAACACTGAAGCTTTCTTT. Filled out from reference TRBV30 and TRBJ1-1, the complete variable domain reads SQTIHQWPATLVQPVGSPLSLECTVEGTSNPNLYWYRQAAGRGLQLLFYSVGIGQISSEVPQNLSASRPQDRQFILSSKKLLLSDSGFYLCAWSVQDRNTEAFFGQGTRLTVV.

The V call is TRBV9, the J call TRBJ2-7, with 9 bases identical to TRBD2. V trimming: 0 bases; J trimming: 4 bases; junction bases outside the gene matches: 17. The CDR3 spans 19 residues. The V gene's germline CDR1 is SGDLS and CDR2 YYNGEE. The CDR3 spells CASSVGTSTPSSGKYEQYF. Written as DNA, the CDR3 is TGTGCCAGCAGCGTAGGGACCTCCACCCCTTCTAGCGGGAAATACGAGCAGTACTTC. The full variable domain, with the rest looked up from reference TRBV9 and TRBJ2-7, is DSGVTQTPKHLITATGQRVTLRCSPRSGDLSVYWYQQSLDQGLQFLIQYYNGEERAKGNILERFSAQQFPDLHSELNLSSLELGDSALYFCASSVGTSTPSSGKYEQYFGPGTRLTVT.

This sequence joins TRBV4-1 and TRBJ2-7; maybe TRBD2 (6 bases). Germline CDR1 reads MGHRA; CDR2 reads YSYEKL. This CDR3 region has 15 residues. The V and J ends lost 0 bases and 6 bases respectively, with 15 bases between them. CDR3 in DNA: TGCGCCAGCAGCCAAGAGGTAGGAGGGGTGTCCGAGCAGTACTTC. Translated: CASSQEVGGVSEQYF.

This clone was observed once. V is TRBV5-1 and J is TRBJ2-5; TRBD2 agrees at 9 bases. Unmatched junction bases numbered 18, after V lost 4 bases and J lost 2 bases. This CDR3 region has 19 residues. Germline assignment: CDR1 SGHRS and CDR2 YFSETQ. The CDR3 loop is CASSLPREGGREGQETQYF. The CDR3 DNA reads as TGCGCCAGCAGCCTGCCCCGGGAAGGAGGGCGGGAGGGACAAGAGACCCAGTACTTC.

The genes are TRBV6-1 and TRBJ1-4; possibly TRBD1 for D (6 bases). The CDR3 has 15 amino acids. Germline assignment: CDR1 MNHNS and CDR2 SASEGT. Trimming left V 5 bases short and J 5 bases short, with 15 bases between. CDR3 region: CASSNTGSRNEKLFF. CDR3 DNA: TGTGCCAGCAGTAACACAGGGTCCCGCAATGAAAAACTGTTTTTT.

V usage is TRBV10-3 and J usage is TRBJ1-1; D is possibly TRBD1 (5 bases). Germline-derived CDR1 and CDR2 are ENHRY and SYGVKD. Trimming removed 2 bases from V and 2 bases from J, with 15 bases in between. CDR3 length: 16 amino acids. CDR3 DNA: TGTGCCATCAGTGAGGGGTCGGGGGTATCTAACACTGAAGCTTTCTTT. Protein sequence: CAISEGSGVSNTEAFF.

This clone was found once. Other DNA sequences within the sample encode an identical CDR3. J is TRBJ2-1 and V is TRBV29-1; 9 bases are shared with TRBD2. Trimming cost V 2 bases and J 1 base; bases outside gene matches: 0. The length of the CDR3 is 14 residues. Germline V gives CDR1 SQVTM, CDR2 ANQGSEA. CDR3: CSVELAGSYNEQFF. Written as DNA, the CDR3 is TGCAGCGTTGAACTAGCGGGATCCTACAATGAGCAGTTCTTC.

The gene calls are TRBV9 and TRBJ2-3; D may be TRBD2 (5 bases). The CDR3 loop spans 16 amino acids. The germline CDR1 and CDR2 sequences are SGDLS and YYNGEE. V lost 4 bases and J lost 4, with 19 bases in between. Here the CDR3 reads CASSSRYRTPPDTQYF. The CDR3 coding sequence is TGTGCCAGCAGCTCTAGGTATAGGACTCCCCCAGATACGCAGTATTTT.

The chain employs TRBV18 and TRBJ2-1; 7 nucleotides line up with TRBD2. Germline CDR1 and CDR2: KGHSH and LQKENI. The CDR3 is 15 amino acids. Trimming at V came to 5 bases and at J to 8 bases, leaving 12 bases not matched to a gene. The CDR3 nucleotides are TGTGCCAGCTCATCCCTTGGGGGAGGGCGCGATGAGCAGTTCTTC. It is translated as CASSSLGGGRDEQFF.

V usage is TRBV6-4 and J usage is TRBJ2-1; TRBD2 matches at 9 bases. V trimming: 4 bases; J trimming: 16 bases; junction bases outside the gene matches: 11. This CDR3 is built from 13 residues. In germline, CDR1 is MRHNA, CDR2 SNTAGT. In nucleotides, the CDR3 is TGTGCCAGCAGTGCTCGCTTAGCGGGAGAACATTTCTTC. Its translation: CASSARLAGEHFF.

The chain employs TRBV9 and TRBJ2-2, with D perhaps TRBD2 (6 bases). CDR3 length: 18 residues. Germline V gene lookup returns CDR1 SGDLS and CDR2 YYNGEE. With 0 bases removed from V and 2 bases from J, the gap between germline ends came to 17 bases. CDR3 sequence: CASSVEGSGDPNTGELFF. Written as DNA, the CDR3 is TGTGCCAGCAGCGTAGAAGGGTCGGGGGACCCAAACACCGGGGAGCTGTTTTTT.

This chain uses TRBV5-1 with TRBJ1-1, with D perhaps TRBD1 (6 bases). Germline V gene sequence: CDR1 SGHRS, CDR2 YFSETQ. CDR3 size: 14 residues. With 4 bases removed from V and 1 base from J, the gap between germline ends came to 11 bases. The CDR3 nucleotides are TGCGCCAGCAGCCAACAGGGCCCGAACACTGAAGCTTTCTTT. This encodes CASSQQGPNTEAFF.